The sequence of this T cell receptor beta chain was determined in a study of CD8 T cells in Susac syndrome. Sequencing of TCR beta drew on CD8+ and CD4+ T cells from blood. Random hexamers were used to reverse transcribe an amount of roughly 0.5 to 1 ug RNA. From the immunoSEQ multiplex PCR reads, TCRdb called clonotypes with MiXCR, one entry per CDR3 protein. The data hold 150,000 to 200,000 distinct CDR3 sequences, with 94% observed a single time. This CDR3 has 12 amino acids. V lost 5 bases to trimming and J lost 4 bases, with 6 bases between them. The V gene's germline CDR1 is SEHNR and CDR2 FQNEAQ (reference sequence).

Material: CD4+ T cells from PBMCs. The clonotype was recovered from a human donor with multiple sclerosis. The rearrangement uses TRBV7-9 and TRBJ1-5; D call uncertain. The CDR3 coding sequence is TGTGCCAGCAGCACCCTAAATCAGCCCCAGCATTTT. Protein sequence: CASSTLNQPQHF.